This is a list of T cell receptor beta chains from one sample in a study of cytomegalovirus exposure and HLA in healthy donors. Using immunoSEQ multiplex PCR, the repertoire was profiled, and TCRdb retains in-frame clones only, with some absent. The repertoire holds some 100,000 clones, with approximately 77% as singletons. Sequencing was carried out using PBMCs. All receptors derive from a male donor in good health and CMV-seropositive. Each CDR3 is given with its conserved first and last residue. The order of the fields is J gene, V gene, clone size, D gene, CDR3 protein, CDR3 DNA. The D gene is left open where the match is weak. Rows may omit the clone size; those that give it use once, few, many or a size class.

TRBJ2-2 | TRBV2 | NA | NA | CASRGTQNTGELFF | TGTGCCAGCAGGGGGACACAGAACACCGGGGAGCTGTTTTTT
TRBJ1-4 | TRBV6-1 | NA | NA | CASRGGRSNEKLFF | TGTGCCAGCAGGGGGGGTCGGAGTAATGAAAAACTGTTTTTT
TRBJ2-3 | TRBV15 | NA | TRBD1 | CATSTGQGARADTQYF | TGTGCCACCAGCACAGGACAGGGGGCTCGGGCAGATACGCAGTATTTT
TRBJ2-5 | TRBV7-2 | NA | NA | CASSWTRGETQYF | TGTGCCAGCAGCTGGACTAGGGGGGAGACCCAGTACTTC
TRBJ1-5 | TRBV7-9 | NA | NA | CASSLRLADNQPQHF | TGTGCCAGCAGCTTACGGCTGGCGGACAATCAGCCCCAGCATTTT
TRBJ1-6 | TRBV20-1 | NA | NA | CSARDRSPLHF | TGCAGTGCTAGAGATCGGTCACCCCTCCACTTT
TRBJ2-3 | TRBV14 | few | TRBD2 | CASSRTSAHTQYF | TGTGCCAGCAGTCGGACTAGCGCACATACGCAGTATTTT
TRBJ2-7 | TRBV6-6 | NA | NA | CASSYYLGHREQYF | TGTGCCAGCAGTTACTACTTAGGACACCGCGAGCAGTACTTC
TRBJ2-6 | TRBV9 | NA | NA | CASSVQGGVSSGANVLTF | TGTGCCAGCAGCGTCCAGGGCGGGGTGAGCTCTGGGGCCAACGTCCTGACTTTC
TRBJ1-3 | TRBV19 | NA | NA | CASSPQAAGNTIYF | TGTGCCAGTAGTCCCCAGGCTGCTGGAAACACCATATATTTT
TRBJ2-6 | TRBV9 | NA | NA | CASSVRRRTVFSGANVLTF | TGTGCCAGCAGCGTTAGACGGAGGACCGTCTTCTCTGGGGCCAACGTCCTGACTTTC
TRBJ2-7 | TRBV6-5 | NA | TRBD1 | CASSYPQGVKQYF | TGTGCCAGCAGTTACCCACAGGGGGTCAAGCAGTACTTC
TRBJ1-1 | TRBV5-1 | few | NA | CASSLAPGYTEAFF | TGCGCCAGCAGCTTGGCCCCCGGGTACACTGAAGCTTTCTTT
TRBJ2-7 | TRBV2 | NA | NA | CASTYGPVGIYEQYF | TGTGCCAGCACCTATGGGCCGGTTGGAATCTACGAGCAGTACTTC
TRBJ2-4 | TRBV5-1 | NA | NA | CASSLVLEGNIQYF | TGCGCCAGCAGCTTGGTCCTGGAGGGAAACATTCAGTACTTC
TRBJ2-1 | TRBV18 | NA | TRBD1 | CASSLDRGFYNEQFF | TGTGCCAGCTCACTGGACAGGGGGTTCTACAATGAGCAGTTCTTC
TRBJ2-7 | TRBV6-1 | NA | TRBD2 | CASSNLREPYEQYF | TGTGCCAGCAGTAATTTGCGGGAGCCATACGAGCAGTACTTC
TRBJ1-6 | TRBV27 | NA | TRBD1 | CASRQGQGDPTYNSPLHF | TGTGCCAGCAGACAGGGACAGGGAGACCCTACATATAATTCACCCCTCCATTTT
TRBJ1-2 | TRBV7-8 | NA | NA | CASSPRFGGRELSGYTF | TGTGCCAGCAGCCCCCGGTTCGGGGGGCGGGAGTTGAGTGGCTACACCTTC
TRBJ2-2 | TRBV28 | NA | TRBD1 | CASSPGTGETGELFF | TGTGCCAGCAGTCCCGGGACAGGGGAAACCGGGGAGCTGTTTTTT
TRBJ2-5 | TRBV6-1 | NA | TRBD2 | CASRTSGAETQYF | TGTGCCAGCAGGACTAGCGGGGCAGAGACCCAGTACTTC